This T cell receptor (beta chain) was recovered during a study of molecular identifiers for immune sequencing clone quantification. This clonotype was seen repeatedly, ten times or more. Its antigen is currently unknown. TCRdb called the PCR reads again in MiXCR, with one record for every CDR3 protein. Of some 650,000 distinct CDR3 sequences listed, 15% to 20% are singletons. The study, taken as a whole, reports: Highly expanded clone sizes could be underestimated by identical TCR molecules sharing a barcode. Clonotypes surpassing 20 RNA copies contained over 99% of effector molecules, versus under 1% in naive cells.

The authors gated naive CD8 T cells as CD8+CD4-CCR7+CD45RA+ for sorting. This sequence was found in a human donor in good health. Some libraries in this study had Jurkat cell RNA spiked in. Sequencing used naive CD8+ T cells from blood, with Jurkat cell RNA spiked in. Subset noted: FACS-sorted CD8+CD4-CCR7+CD45RA+ naive T cells.

The CDR3 here is CASSQVEGYEQFF. The CDR3 DNA reads as TGCGCCAGCAGCCAAGTGGAGGGGTACGAGCAGTTCTTC. This chain connects TRBV4-3 to TRBJ2-1; a weak D match, TRBD2 (6 bases). This CDR3 is built from 13 residues. Deletions cut 1 base from V and 10 bases from J, with 11 bases between. The germline V gene has CDR1 LGHNA and CDR2 YSLEER.